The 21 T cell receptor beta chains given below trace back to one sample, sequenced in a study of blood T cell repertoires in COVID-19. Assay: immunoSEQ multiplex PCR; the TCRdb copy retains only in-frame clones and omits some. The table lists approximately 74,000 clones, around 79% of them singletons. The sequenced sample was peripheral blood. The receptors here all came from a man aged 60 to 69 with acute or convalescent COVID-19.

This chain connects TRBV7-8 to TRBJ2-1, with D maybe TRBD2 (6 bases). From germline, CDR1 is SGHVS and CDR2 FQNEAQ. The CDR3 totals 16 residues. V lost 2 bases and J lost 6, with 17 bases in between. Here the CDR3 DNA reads TGTGCCAGCAGCTTAACCAGGGACTGGCCATTCAATGAGCAGTTCTTC. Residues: CASSLTRDWPFNEQFF.

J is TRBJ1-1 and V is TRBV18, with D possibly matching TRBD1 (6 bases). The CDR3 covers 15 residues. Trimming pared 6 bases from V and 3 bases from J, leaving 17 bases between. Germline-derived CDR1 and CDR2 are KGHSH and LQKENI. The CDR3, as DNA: TGTGCCAGCTCCCTCCAGGGGCAGGTGGACACTGAAGCTTTCTTT. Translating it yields CASSLQGQVDTEAFF. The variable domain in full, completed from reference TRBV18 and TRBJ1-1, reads NAGVMQNPRHLVRRRGQEARLRCSPMKGHSHVYWYRQLPEEGLKFMVYLQKENIIDESGMPKERFSAEFPKEGPSILRIQQVVRGDSAAYFCASSLQGQVDTEAFFGQGTRLTVV.

The CDR3 is CASRSPGTASTF. In DNA form, the CDR3 reads TGTGCCAGCAGAAGCCCCGGGACAGCTAGCACCTTC. The rearrangement joins TRBV5-4 to TRBJ1-2, with 7 bases aligning to TRBD1. V lost 5 bases, J lost 13 bases, and 11 bases stayed unmatched. The V gene's germline CDR1 is SGHNT and CDR2 YYREEE (reference sequence). The CDR3 has 12 residues.

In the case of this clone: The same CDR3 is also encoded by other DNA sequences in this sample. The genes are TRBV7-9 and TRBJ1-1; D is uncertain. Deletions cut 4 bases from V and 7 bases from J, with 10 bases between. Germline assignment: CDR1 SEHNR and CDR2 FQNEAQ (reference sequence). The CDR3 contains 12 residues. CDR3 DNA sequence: TGTGCCAGCAGCTCCCAGGTGAGTGAAGCTTTCTTT. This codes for CASSSQVSEAFF.

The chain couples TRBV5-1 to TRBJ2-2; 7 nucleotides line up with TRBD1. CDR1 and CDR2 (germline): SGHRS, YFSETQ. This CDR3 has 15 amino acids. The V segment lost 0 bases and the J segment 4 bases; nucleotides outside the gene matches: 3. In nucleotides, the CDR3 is TGCGCCAGCAGCTTGGGGGACAGCTTCACCGGGGAGCTGTTTTTT. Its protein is CASSLGDSFTGELFF.

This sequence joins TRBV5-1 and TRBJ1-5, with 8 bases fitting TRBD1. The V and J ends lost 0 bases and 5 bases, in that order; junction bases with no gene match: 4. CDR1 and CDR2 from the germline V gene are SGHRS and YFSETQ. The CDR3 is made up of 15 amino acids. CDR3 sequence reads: CASSLGTGSYQPQHF. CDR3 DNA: TGCGCCAGCAGCTTGGGGACAGGGTCTTATCAGCCCCAGCATTTT.

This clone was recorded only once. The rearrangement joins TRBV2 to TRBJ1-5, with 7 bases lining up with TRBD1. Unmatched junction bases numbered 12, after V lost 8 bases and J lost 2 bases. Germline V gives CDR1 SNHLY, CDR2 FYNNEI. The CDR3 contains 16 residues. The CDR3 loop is CASVKSQGIGNQPQHF. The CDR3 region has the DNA TGTGCCAGCGTTAAGTCACAGGGGATAGGCAATCAGCCCCAGCATTTT.

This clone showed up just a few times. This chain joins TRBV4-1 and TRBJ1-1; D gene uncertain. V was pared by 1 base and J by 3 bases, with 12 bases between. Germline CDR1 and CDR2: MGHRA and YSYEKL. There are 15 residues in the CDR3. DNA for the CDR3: TGCGCCAGCAGCCAAGCCGGTGCAGGATACACTGAAGCTTTCTTT. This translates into CASSQAGAGYTEAFF.

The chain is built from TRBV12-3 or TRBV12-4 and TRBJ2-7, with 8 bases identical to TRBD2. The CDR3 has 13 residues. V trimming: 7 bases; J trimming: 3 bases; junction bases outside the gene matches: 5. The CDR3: CASTGGRNYEQYF. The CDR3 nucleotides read TGTGCCAGCACGGGGGGGCGGAACTACGAGCAGTACTTC.

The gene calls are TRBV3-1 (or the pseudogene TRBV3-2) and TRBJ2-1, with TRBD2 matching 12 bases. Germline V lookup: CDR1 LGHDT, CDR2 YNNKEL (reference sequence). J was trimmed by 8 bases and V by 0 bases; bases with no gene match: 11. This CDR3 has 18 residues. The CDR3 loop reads CASSQEASGGAGFDEQFF. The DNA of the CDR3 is TGTGCCAGCAGCCAAGAGGCTAGCGGGGGGGCCGGGTTTGATGAGCAGTTCTTC.

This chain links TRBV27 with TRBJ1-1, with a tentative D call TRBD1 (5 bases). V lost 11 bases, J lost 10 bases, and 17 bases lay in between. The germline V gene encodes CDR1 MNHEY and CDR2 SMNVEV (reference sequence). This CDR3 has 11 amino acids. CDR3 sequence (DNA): TGTGCCCCCATCCCAGGGCCGACAGCTTTCTTT. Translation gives CAPIPGPTAFF.

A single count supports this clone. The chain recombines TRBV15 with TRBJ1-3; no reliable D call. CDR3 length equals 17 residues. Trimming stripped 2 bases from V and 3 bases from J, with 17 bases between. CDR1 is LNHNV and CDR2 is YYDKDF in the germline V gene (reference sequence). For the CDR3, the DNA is TGTGCCACCAGCAGAACTGGTACTACCACCTTTGGAAACACCATATATTTT. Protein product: CATSRTGTTTFGNTIYF.

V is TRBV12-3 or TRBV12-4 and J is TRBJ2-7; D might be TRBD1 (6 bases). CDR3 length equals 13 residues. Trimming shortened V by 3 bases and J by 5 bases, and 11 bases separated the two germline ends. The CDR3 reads CASSFYRENEQYF. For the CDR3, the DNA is TGTGCCAGCAGTTTCTACAGGGAAAACGAGCAGTACTTC.

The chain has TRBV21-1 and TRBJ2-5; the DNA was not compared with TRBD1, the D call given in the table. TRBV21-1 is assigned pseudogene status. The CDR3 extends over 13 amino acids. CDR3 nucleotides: TGTGCCAGCAGCAAGACAGGGTTGGAGACCCAGTACTTC. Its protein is CASSKTGLETQYF.

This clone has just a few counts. CDR3 bases: TGTGCCAGCAGACAGGGTAGGAATTCACCCCTCCACTTT. Translated: CASRQGRNSPLHF. V is TRBV2 and J is TRBJ1-6; D may be TRBD1 (6 bases). The CDR3 length is 13 residues. Germline loops: CDR1 SNHLY, CDR2 FYNNEI. V was trimmed by 6 bases and J by 7 bases, leaving 10 bases between them.

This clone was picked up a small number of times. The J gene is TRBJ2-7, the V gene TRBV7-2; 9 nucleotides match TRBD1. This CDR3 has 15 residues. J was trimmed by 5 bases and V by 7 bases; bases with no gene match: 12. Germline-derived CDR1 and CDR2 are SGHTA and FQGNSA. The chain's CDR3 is CASNHGQGRSNEQYF. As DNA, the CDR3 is TGTGCCAGCAACCATGGACAGGGGCGGTCGAACGAGCAGTACTTC.

The CDR3 region has the DNA TGCGCCAGCAGCTTGGACGGGAAGGCCGGGGAGCTGTTTTTT. Residues: CASSLDGKAGELFF. The rearrangement joins TRBV5-1 to TRBJ2-2; D possibly corresponds to TRBD2 (5 bases). The V gene lost 0 bases and the J gene lost 6 bases, with 9 bases spanning the gap. Per the germline V gene, CDR1 is SGHRS and CDR2 is YFSETQ. The CDR3 is 14 residues long.

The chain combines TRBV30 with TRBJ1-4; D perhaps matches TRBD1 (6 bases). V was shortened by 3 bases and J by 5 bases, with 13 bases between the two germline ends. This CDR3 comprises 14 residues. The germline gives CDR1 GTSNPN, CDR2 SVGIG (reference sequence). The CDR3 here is CAWSWGQTNEKLFF. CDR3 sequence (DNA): TGTGCCTGGAGCTGGGGGCAGACAAATGAAAAACTGTTTTTT.

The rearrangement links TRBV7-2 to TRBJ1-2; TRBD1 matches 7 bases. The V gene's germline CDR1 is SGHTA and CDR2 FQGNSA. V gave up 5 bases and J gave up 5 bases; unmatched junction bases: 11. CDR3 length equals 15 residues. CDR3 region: CASSTQTGQGYGYTF. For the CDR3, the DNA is TGTGCCAGCAGCACCCAGACAGGGCAGGGTTATGGCTACACCTTC.

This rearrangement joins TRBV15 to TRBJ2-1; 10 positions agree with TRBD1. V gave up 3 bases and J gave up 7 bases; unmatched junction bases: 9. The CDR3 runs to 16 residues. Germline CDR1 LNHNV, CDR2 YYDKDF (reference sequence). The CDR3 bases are TGTGCCACCAGCAGGGACCGGGACAGGGGTGCAAATGAGCAGTTCTTC. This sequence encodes CATSRDRDRGANEQFF. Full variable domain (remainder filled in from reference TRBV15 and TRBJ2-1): DAMVIQNPRYQVTQFGKPVTLSCSQTLNHNVMYWYQQKSSQAPKLLFHYYDKDFNNEADTPDNFQSRRPNTSFCFLDIRSPGLGDTAMYLCATSRDRDRGANEQFFGPGTRLTVL.

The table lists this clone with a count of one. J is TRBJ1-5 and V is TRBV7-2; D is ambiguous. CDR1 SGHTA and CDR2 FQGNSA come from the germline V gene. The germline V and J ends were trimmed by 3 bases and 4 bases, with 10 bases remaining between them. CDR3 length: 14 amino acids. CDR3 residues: CASSFEQLNQPQHF. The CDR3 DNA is TGTGCCAGCAGCTTTGAACAGCTAAATCAGCCCCAGCATTTT.